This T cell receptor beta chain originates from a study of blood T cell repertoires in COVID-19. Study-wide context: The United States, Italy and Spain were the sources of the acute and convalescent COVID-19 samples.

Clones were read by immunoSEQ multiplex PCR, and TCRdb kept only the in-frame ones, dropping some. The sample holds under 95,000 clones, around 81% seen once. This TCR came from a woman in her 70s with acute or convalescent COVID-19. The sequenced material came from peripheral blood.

The CDR3 is CASSLERTVNSPLHF. DNA for the CDR3: TGTGCCAGCAGCTTAGAACGGACAGTCAATTCACCCCTCCACTTT. The chain joins TRBV7-2 to TRBJ1-6; D may be TRBD1 (6 bases). This CDR3 spans 15 amino acids. V gave up 1 base and J gave up 7 bases, with 11 bases separating them. CDR1 SGHTA and CDR2 FQGNSA come from the germline V gene.